This T cell receptor (beta chain) was documented in a study of CD8 T cells in ankylosing spondylitis. Via MiXCR, TCRdb re-called the 5' RACE reads, giving one row per CDR3 protein. The table lists roughly 160,000 distinct CDR3 sequences, around a tenth of them singletons. The CDR3 sequence is 14 residues long. Germline values: CDR1 SGHRS, CDR2 YFSETQ. Deletions cut 0 bases from V and 8 bases from J, with 14 bases between. V is TRBV5-1 and J is TRBJ1-2, with a weak D call TRBD1 (5 bases). Input material: blood, either unsorted or a sorted T cell fraction (not recorded which). This sequence was found in a male donor with ankylosing spondylitis or in good health (not recorded which). Written as DNA, the CDR3 is TGCGCCAGCAGCTTGGTCAGGGAATTTGGGGGCTACACCTTC. Protein: CASSLVREFGGYTF. Drawing the rest from reference TRBV5-1 and TRBJ1-2, the complete variable domain is KAGVTQTPRYLIKTRGQQVTLSCSPISGHRSVSWYQQTPGQGLQFLFEYFSETQRNKGNFPGRFSGRQFSNSRSEMNVSTLELGDSALYLCASSLVREFGGYTFGSGTRLTVV.